The 16 T cell receptor beta chains below all came from one sample that was sequenced in a study of early T cells in non-severe SARS-CoV-2 infection. Each CDR3 protein gets one entry after TCRdb re-called the 5' RACE reads with MiXCR. The sample includes approximately 79,000 distinct CDR3 sequences, more than 10% of them seen just once. The specimen was whole blood. Receptor source: an adult who was a healthcare worker with PCR-confirmed SARS-CoV-2 infection or an uninfected control (not recorded which).

This clonotype was counted many times. J is TRBJ1-2 and V is TRBV6-2 or TRBV6-3; the match to TRBD1 covers 7 bases. Germline V gene lookup returns CDR1 MNHEY and CDR2 SVGEGT. V shed 5 bases, J shed 3 bases, and the junction held 9 bases outside the gene matches. CDR3 length: 15 residues. The CDR3 nucleotides read TGTGCCAGCAGTAACCTGACAGGGATTGACTATGGCTACACCTTC. This encodes CASSNLTGIDYGYTF.

This clonotype appeared a few times. The V call is TRBV2, the J call TRBJ2-7, with TRBD1 identical over 10 bases. Germline CDR1 and CDR2: SNHLY and FYNNEI. There are 14 residues in the CDR3. V was pared by 8 bases and J by 7 bases, with 11 bases of the junction left unmatched. The CDR3 loop is CASDEGTGVDEQYF. The CDR3 nucleotides read TGTGCCAGCGACGAAGGGACAGGGGTGGATGAGCAGTACTTC. Full variable domain (remainder filled in from reference TRBV2 and TRBJ2-7): EPEVTQTPSHQVTQMGQEVILRCVPISNHLYFYWYRQILGQKVEFLVSFYNNEISEKSEIFDDQFSVERPDGSNFTLKIRSTKLEDSAMYFCASDEGTGVDEQYFGPGTRLTVT.

Comments on this clonotype: The junction shows a germline mismatch at one end, possibly a read error. The chain combines TRBV7-9 with TRBJ2-3; 13 bases map to TRBD2. In germline, CDR1 is SEHNR, CDR2 FQNEAQ (reference sequence). The CDR3 is made up of 17 amino acids. CDR3: CASSPRLAGGSTDTQFF. DNA for the CDR3: TGTGCCAGCAGCCCTCGACTAGCGGGGGGCAGCACAGATACGCAGTTTTTT.

This clonotype came up many times. The chain employs TRBV7-9 and TRBJ2-3, with D hard to call. This CDR3 comprises 12 residues. Trimming took 5 bases from V and 3 from J, leaving 6 bases between them. Germline V gene data show CDR1 as SEHNR and CDR2 as FQNEAQ (reference sequence). CDR3 coding DNA: TGTGCCAGCAGCCGACCGACAGATACGCAGTATTTT. Translated: CASSRPTDTQYF.

The chain has TRBV7-8 and TRBJ1-1; possibly TRBD1 for D (5 bases). V was cut by 0 bases and J by 0 bases, with 8 bases left in between. Germline loops: CDR1 SGHVS, CDR2 FQNEAQ. This CDR3 region has 15 residues. CDR3 region: CASSLAVQVNTEAFF. DNA for the CDR3: TGTGCCAGCAGCTTAGCTGTACAGGTGAACACTGAAGCTTTCTTT.

The chain combines TRBV19 with TRBJ2-2; TRBD2 matches 9 bases. The CDR3 runs to 13 residues. J lost 7 bases, V lost 6 bases, and 3 bases had no gene match. Germline values: CDR1 LNHDA, CDR2 SQIVND (reference sequence). The CDR3 DNA sequence: TGTGCCAGTAGGAGCGGGGGGTACGGGGAGCTGTTTTTT. It is translated as CASRSGGYGELFF.

This clonotype was observed a handful of times. V gene TRBV24-1 combines with J gene TRBJ2-1; D may be TRBD2 (6 bases). Germline values: CDR1 KGHDR, CDR2 SFDVKD. CDR3 length equals 11 residues. Trimming cost V 12 bases and J 4 bases, with 9 bases left between them. The CDR3 loop is CAAGTYNEQFF. The CDR3 coding sequence is TGTGCCGCCGGGACTTACAATGAGCAGTTCTTC.

This clonotype was counted at least ten times. The gene calls are TRBV7-6 and TRBJ2-1; TRBD2 matches 9 bases. CDR3 length: 15 amino acids. In germline, CDR1 is SGHVS, CDR2 FNYEAQ. J gave up 4 bases and V 5 bases, and 6 bases lay outside the gene matches. This CDR3 is CASSEDSGRYNEQFF. CDR3 bases: TGTGCCAGCAGCGAAGATAGCGGGAGATACAATGAGCAGTTCTTC.

The gene calls are TRBV29-1 and TRBJ1-5; D is unresolved. Trimming removed 4 bases from V and 6 bases from J, with 10 bases in between. In germline, CDR1 is SQVTM, CDR2 ANQGSEA. CDR3 length: 12 residues. DNA for the CDR3: TGCAGCGTTGCTTTGGTGGGTCAGCCCCAGCATTTT. Translating gives CSVALVGQPQHF.

The chain employs TRBV30 and TRBJ1-1; maybe TRBD1 (6 bases). The CDR3 is 16 amino acids. Germline loops: CDR1 GTSNPN, CDR2 SVGIG (reference sequence). With 0 bases removed from V and 3 bases from J, the gap between germline ends came to 17 bases. The CDR3 sequence is CAWSVRLRGSYTEAFF. DNA for the CDR3: TGTGCCTGGAGTGTACGGTTGAGGGGGTCCTACACTGAAGCTTTCTTT.

This clonotype was observed at least ten times. The V gene is TRBV7-2, the J gene TRBJ2-2, with 9 bases identical to TRBD1. Per germline, CDR1 SGHTA and CDR2 FQGNSA. With V trimmed by 5 bases and J by 7 bases, 11 bases remained unmatched. The CDR3 is 16 amino acids. The CDR3 loop reads CASSLLTGGSVGELFF. DNA of the CDR3: TGTGCCAGCAGCCTCCTCACAGGGGGCTCGGTCGGGGAGCTGTTTTTT.

This clonotype has ten or more counts. This chain uses TRBV19 with TRBJ1-2, with unresolved D. CDR1 is LNHDA and CDR2 is SQIVND in the germline V gene (reference sequence). With 7 bases removed from V and 3 bases from J, the gap between germline ends came to 6 bases. This CDR3 contains 11 residues. This CDR3 is CASNDYYGYTF. CDR3 sequence (DNA): TGTGCCAGTAATGACTACTATGGCTACACCTTC.

This sequence joins TRBV6-6 and TRBJ2-3; 13 bases are a match to TRBD2. Per the germline V gene, CDR1 is MNHNY and CDR2 is SVGAGI (reference sequence). The CDR3 is made up of 20 amino acids. V lost 3 bases and J lost 1; bases outside the gene matches: 13. The CDR3 DNA is TGTGCCAGCAGTTATCCTAGGACTAGCGGGAGTGGTGGAGGCACAGATACGCAGTATTTT. Translation gives CASSYPRTSGSGGGTDTQYF.

This clonotype was recorded many times. The chain employs TRBV7-2 and TRBJ2-7; D not certain. Trimming took 4 bases from V and 6 from J, leaving 10 bases between them. Germline CDR1 reads SGHTA; CDR2 reads FQGNSA. The CDR3 has 12 residues. CDR3 loop: CASSYQVPEQYF. CDR3 sequence (DNA): TGTGCCAGCAGCTACCAGGTTCCCGAGCAGTACTTC.

This clonotype was recorded a few times. The rearrangement joins TRBV6-5 to TRBJ2-1, with TRBD2 matching over 8 bases. The germline V gene encodes CDR1 MNHEY and CDR2 SVGAGI. J was trimmed by 8 bases and V by 6 bases; bases with no gene match: 9. The CDR3 length is 14 residues. The CDR3 DNA follows: TGTGCCAGCAGCTCCTCCGGGACTAGGGATGAGCAGTTCTTC. Encoded protein: CASSSSGTRDEQFF.

This chain links TRBV29-1 with TRBJ2-1; 11 nucleotides align to TRBD2. In germline, CDR1 is SQVTM, CDR2 ANQGSEA. Unmatched junction bases numbered 3, after V lost 6 bases and J lost 2 bases. The CDR3 totals 14 residues. In nucleotides, the CDR3 is TGCAGCGTACCGACTAGCGGGGCCTACAATGAGCAGTTCTTC. Amino acids: CSVPTSGAYNEQFF.